Shown below are 11 T cell receptor beta chains from a single sample sequenced in a study of vaccination and CD4 T cells after COVID-19. TCRdb reprocessed the PCR reads via MiXCR and lists one record per CDR3 protein. The table shows about 28,000 distinct CDR3 sequences, with roughly 51% occurring only once. Time point here: late sampling 161 to 241 days after vaccination in a few convalescent patients. Here the sequenced sample was CD4+ T cells from blood, taken about 7 months after SARS-CoV-2 vaccination. The receptors shown here come from a human donor who had recovered from COVID-19.

This chain connects TRBV5-5 to TRBJ1-5; D ambiguous. The CDR3 loop spans 15 amino acids. From germline, CDR1 is SGHKS and CDR2 YYEKEE (reference sequence). V lost 4 bases and J 3 bases, leaving 14 bases between the germline ends. CDR3 sequence: CASSKSEAFNQPQHF. The CDR3 DNA is TGTGCCAGCAGCAAAAGCGAGGCTTTCAATCAGCCCCAGCATTTT.

This clonotype appeared once. The genes are TRBV6-2 or TRBV6-3 and TRBJ2-7; D unclear. CDR1 is MNHEY, CDR2 SVGEGT, per germline. There are 14 residues in the CDR3. Trimming stripped 2 bases from V and 4 bases from J, with 12 bases between. CDR3 bases: TGTGCCAGCAGTTACACCGGGCCAGATTACGAGCAGTACTTC. It encodes CASSYTGPDYEQYF.

The J gene is TRBJ2-7, the V gene TRBV7-9, with a possible D match to TRBD1 (6 bases). The CDR3 sequence is 17 residues long. In germline, CDR1 is SEHNR, CDR2 FQNEAQ (reference sequence). The germline V and J ends were trimmed by 2 bases and 3 bases, with 20 bases remaining between them. The CDR3 protein is CASSLIPPHRVLYEQYF. Written as DNA, the CDR3 is TGTGCCAGCAGCTTAATCCCTCCCCACAGGGTACTCTACGAGCAGTACTTC.

The V and J genes are TRBV27 and TRBJ2-3; D is tentatively TRBD1 or TRBD2 (5 bases each). CDR1 and CDR2 (germline): MNHEY, SMNVEV (reference sequence). The CDR3 has 16 residues. V lost 5 bases, J lost 0 bases, and 15 bases lay in between. The chain's CDR3 is CASSPAGTTSTDTQYF. The CDR3 DNA follows: TGTGCCAGCAGTCCCGCCGGGACGACTAGCACAGATACGCAGTATTTT.

This chain uses TRBV28 with TRBJ2-7, with D possibly matching TRBD1 (5 bases). Germline V gives CDR1 MDHEN, CDR2 SYDVKM. The V end lost 6 bases, the J end lost 6 bases, and 9 bases lay between the germline ends. The CDR3 runs 11 residues. Here the CDR3 DNA reads TGTGCCAGCAGGGATACAGGCGAGCAGTACTTC. It is translated as CASRDTGEQYF.

The chain has TRBV7-8 and TRBJ2-5; the D gene could be TRBD1 or TRBD2 (5 bases each). V lost 0 bases and J lost 2, with 10 bases in between. Germline CDR1 reads SGHVS; CDR2 reads FQNEAQ. The CDR3 has 15 residues. The DNA of the CDR3 is TGTGCCAGCAGCTTAGCGGGACCGGCGCAAGAGACCCAGTACTTC. This translates into CASSLAGPAQETQYF.

The CDR3 DNA reads TGTGCCAGTAGTGCAATGACAGGGTCACCCTACGAGCAGTACTTC. Encoded protein: CASSAMTGSPYEQYF. This chain joins TRBV19 and TRBJ2-7; TRBD1 matches at 7 bases. This CDR3 has 15 residues. The V and J ends lost 5 bases and 2 bases, in that order; junction bases with no gene match: 9. Germline V CDR1 and CDR2: LNHDA, SQIVND (reference sequence).

The J gene is TRBJ2-1, the V gene TRBV11-1, with D uncertain. In germline, CDR1 is SGHAT, CDR2 FQDESV (reference sequence). CDR3 size: 15 residues. V was shortened by 1 base and J by 0 bases, with 7 bases between the two germline ends. DNA for the CDR3: TGTGCCAGCAGCTTAGGTACGAGCTCCTACAATGAGCAGTTCTTC. This translates into CASSLGTSSYNEQFF.

This clonotype was counted a few times. The gene calls are TRBV15 and TRBJ2-1; 11 nucleotides match TRBD2. The length of the CDR3 is 19 residues. Germline V gene lookup returns CDR1 LNHNV and CDR2 YYDKDF (reference sequence). J was trimmed by 1 base and V by 0 bases; bases with no gene match: 8. The CDR3 loop reads CATSRDFSGRARSYNEQFF. The CDR3 DNA reads TGTGCCACCAGCAGAGATTTTAGCGGGAGGGCCCGGTCCTACAATGAGCAGTTCTTC.

This clonotype rates as medium-sized. The CDR3 spells CASSSAVRGSSYEQYF. CDR3 DNA sequence: TGTGCCAGCAGCTCCGCGGTGCGAGGGAGCTCCTACGAGCAGTACTTC. This chain joins TRBV7-8 and TRBJ2-7; tentatively, D is TRBD2 (5 bases). CDR3 length: 16 amino acids. Germline V gene lookup returns CDR1 SGHVS and CDR2 FQNEAQ. The V end was cut by 4 bases, the J end by 0 bases, with 16 bases between.

The V call is TRBV6-1, the J call TRBJ2-7, with no clear D. Germline V gives CDR1 MNHNS, CDR2 SASEGT. Trimming took off 11 bases at V and 5 bases at J, with 4 bases between the two ends. The CDR3 runs to 8 residues. This CDR3 reads CAVDEQYF. The CDR3 bases are TGTGCCGTGGACGAGCAGTACTTC.